This passage covers 24 T cell receptor beta chains from one sample sequenced in a study of ipilimumab plus nivolumab after autologous stem cell transplantation. The repertoire was sequenced with immunoSEQ multiplex PCR; TCRdb's copy has only in-frame clones and lacks some. This sample carries approximately 15,000 clones, roughly 80% of them seen once, and the ten largest clones take roughly 35%. Specimen: PBMCs, collected in a trial of ipilimumab plus nivolumab as post-transplant consolidation. Every receptor here comes from a male donor with diffuse large B-cell lymphoma.

The V and J genes are TRBV5-1 and TRBJ2-1; 11 positions agree with TRBD2. V was pared by 0 bases and J by 8 bases, with 7 bases of the junction left unmatched. Germline V gene lookup returns CDR1 SGHRS and CDR2 YFSETQ. The CDR3 consists of 16 residues. The DNA of the CDR3 is TGCGCCAGCAGCTTGGACATAGCGGGAGGGCCCCATGAGCAGTTCTTC. Its protein product is CASSLDIAGGPHEQFF.

J is TRBJ2-5 and V is TRBV2; 10 bases fit TRBD1. Germline V gene lookup returns CDR1 SNHLY and CDR2 FYNNEI. The V and J ends lost 6 bases and 0 bases, in that order; junction bases with no gene match: 4. The CDR3 consists of 15 residues. The CDR3 DNA reads as TGTGCCAGCAGCCGGGACAGGGGATACCAAGAGACCCAGTACTTC. Protein: CASSRDRGYQETQYF.

This clone was observed a few times. The V call is TRBV10-3, the J call TRBJ2-7, with 8 bases aligning to TRBD1. V was clipped by 4 bases and J by 2 bases; unmatched bases: 7. The CDR3 is 15 residues long. Germline CDR1 is ENHRY and CDR2 is SYGVKD. The CDR3 sequence: CAISGETGDAYEQYF. The CDR3 nucleotides read TGTGCCATCAGTGGTGAGACAGGGGATGCCTACGAGCAGTACTTC.

The J gene is TRBJ2-1, the V gene TRBV29-1; D unclear. V lost 0 bases, J lost 15 bases, and 3 bases lay in between. CDR3 length: 8 residues. Germline V gives CDR1 SQVTM, CDR2 ANQGSEA. The CDR3 region has the DNA TGCAGCGTTGAAGAGGGGTTCTTC. Translated: CSVEEGFF.

This chain connects TRBV9 to TRBJ2-4, with unresolved D. The V gene's germline CDR1 is SGDLS and CDR2 YYNGEE. This CDR3 region has 15 residues. V dropped 0 bases and J dropped 7 bases, with 14 bases sitting between them. The CDR3 loop reads CASSVGASKRNIQYF. The CDR3 DNA reads as TGTGCCAGCAGCGTAGGGGCTTCCAAACGGAACATTCAGTACTTC. Drawing the rest from reference TRBV9 and TRBJ2-4, the complete variable domain is DSGVTQTPKHLITATGQRVTLRCSPRSGDLSVYWYQQSLDQGLQFLIQYYNGEERAKGNILERFSAQQFPDLHSELNLSSLELGDSALYFCASSVGASKRNIQYFGAGTRLSVL.

The rearrangement uses TRBV15 and TRBJ1-1, with D unresolved. Per germline, CDR1 LNHNV and CDR2 YYDKDF (reference sequence). The CDR3 sequence is 14 residues long. V was pared by 2 bases and J by 4 bases, with 11 bases between. The CDR3 nucleotides are TGTGCCACCAGCAGACTCATCGGAAGCACTGAAGCTTTCTTT. This translates into CATSRLIGSTEAFF.

The chain joins TRBV2 to TRBJ2-5, with D maybe TRBD1 (6 bases). V lost 3 bases and J 9 bases, leaving 17 bases between the germline ends. The CDR3 spans 14 residues. CDR1 and CDR2 (germline): SNHLY, FYNNEI. In DNA, the CDR3 is TGTGCCAGCAGTGAGGACAGCCAAAGCGTGGCCCAGTACTTC. It codes for CASSEDSQSVAQYF.

This chain links TRBV7-3 with TRBJ2-3, with D unresolved. Germline V gene data show CDR1 as SGHTA and CDR2 as FQGTGA. V lost 1 base to trimming and J lost 0 bases, with 5 bases between them. The CDR3 extends over 14 amino acids. In DNA, the CDR3 is TGTGCCAGCAGCTTAAGAAGAAGCACAGATACGCAGTATTTT. Translation gives CASSLRRSTDTQYF.

The chain combines TRBV30 with TRBJ2-7; D may be TRBD1 or TRBD2 (6 bases each). Deletions cut 5 bases from V and 4 bases from J, with 15 bases between. CDR3 length: 13 amino acids. Germline CDR1 GTSNPN, CDR2 SVGIG (reference sequence). The CDR3 spells CAWVGSRGYEQYF. In DNA, the CDR3 is TGTGCCTGGGTCGGGAGCAGGGGTTACGAGCAGTACTTC.

CDR3 DNA sequence: TGTGCCAGTAGTAGCAGGGGGGGGATTGGTGAGCAGTTCTTC. Its protein is CASSSRGGIGEQFF. This chain links TRBV19 with TRBJ2-1; D tentatively fits TRBD1 or TRBD2 (7 bases each). This CDR3 is 14 amino acids long. In germline, CDR1 is LNHDA, CDR2 SQIVND (reference sequence). Trimming removed 4 bases from V and 9 bases from J, with 16 bases in between.

The chain has TRBV5-6 and TRBJ2-1; D possibly corresponds to TRBD1 (5 bases). The V end lost 4 bases, the J end lost 6 bases, and 14 bases lay between the germline ends. This CDR3 has 14 amino acids. Germline-derived CDR1 and CDR2 are SGHDT and YYEEEE. CDR3 nucleotide sequence: TGTGCCAGCAGCCGCTTAAGACAGTTCAATGAGCAGTTCTTC. It encodes CASSRLRQFNEQFF.

This chain joins TRBV18 and TRBJ1-2; D remains ambiguous. The germline V gene encodes CDR1 KGHSH and CDR2 LQKENI. The V end lost 3 bases, the J end lost 6 bases, and 11 bases lay between the germline ends. The CDR3 runs to 13 residues. The DNA for the CDR3 is TGTGCCAGCTCACCGGTTTTGGCAAATGGCTACACCTTC. Residues: CASSPVLANGYTF.

The chain employs TRBV6-4 and TRBJ1-2, with a possible D match to TRBD1 (5 bases). V was trimmed by 8 bases and J by 3 bases, leaving 10 bases between them. Looked up from germline, CDR1 is MRHNA and CDR2 is SNTAGT. The CDR3 sequence is 12 residues long. The CDR3 region has the DNA TGTGCCAGCCCCGAAGGGGACTATGGCTACACCTTC. It encodes CASPEGDYGYTF.

The V call is TRBV7-9, the J call TRBJ2-1; 11 nucleotides match TRBD2. CDR1 and CDR2 (germline): SEHNR, FQNEAQ (reference sequence). Trimming at V came to 8 bases and at J to 13 bases, leaving 4 bases not matched to a gene. This CDR3 is built from 11 residues. The chain's CDR3 is CASAGLAEQFF. For the CDR3, the DNA is TGTGCCAGCGCGGGACTAGCGGAACAGTTCTTC.

The chain employs TRBV29-1 and TRBJ1-2, with D possibly being TRBD1 (5 bases). V was clipped by 7 bases and J by 1 base, with 13 bases between them. CDR1 and CDR2 from the germline V gene are SQVTM and ANQGSEA. The CDR3 contains 13 residues. For the CDR3, the DNA is TGCAGCGCTCCCTCCAGGGATAACTATGGCTACACCTTC. Translation: CSAPSRDNYGYTF.

This clone came up once. The chain uses TRBV4-1 and TRBJ2-7; a weak D match, TRBD1 (6 bases). The CDR3 loop spans 13 amino acids. Germline V gene data show CDR1 as MGHRA and CDR2 as YSYEKL. V was cut by 0 bases and J by 4 bases, with 7 bases left in between. The CDR3 sequence is CASSQEGGYEQYF. CDR3 in DNA: TGCGCCAGCAGCCAAGAAGGGGGATACGAGCAGTACTTC.

The sample holds a few counts of this clone. The gene calls are TRBV5-1 and TRBJ1-1; D unresolved. Trimming took off 0 bases at V and 0 bases at J, with 12 bases between the two ends. Germline CDR1 and CDR2: SGHRS and YFSETQ. The CDR3 spans 16 residues. Written as DNA, the CDR3 is TGCGCCAGCAGCTTGGCCATCGGGTCCATGAACACTGAAGCTTTCTTT. Translated: CASSLAIGSMNTEAFF.

The chain employs TRBV4-1 and TRBJ2-3, with D possibly TRBD1 on 6 matching bases. Trimming removed 1 base at V and 4 bases at J, with 9 bases between. CDR1 and CDR2 from the germline V gene are MGHRA and YSYEKL. The CDR3 totals 14 residues. CDR3 sequence (DNA): TGCGCCAGCAGCCAAGTTGAGGGGGCAGATACGCAGTATTTT. Amino acid sequence: CASSQVEGADTQYF.

The J gene is TRBJ1-4, the V gene TRBV7-4; a weak D match, TRBD1 (6 bases). This CDR3 region has 16 residues. The ends were cut back, 4 bases at V and 8 bases at J, with 20 bases in the middle. Per germline, CDR1 SGHVT and CDR2 SQSDAQ. The CDR3 DNA reads as TGTGCCAGCAGCTCCTCGCGAGGGGGGTTTTTCGAAAAACTGTTTTTT. Its protein is CASSSSRGGFFEKLFF. Full variable domain (remainder filled in from reference TRBV7-4 and TRBJ1-4): GAGVSQSPRYKVAKRGRDVALRCDSISGHVTLYWYRQTLGQGSEVLTYSQSDAQRDKSGRPSGRFSAERPERSVSTLKIQRTEQGDSAVYLCASSSSRGGFFEKLFFGSGTQLSVL.

As DNA, the CDR3 is TGTGCCAGCAGTTCTGCCGGGACACCATCCTACGAGCAGTACTTC. Translated: CASSSAGTPSYEQYF. This chain uses TRBV27 with TRBJ2-7; D possibly corresponds to TRBD1 (6 bases). Germline lookup yields CDR1 MNHEY and CDR2 SMNVEV (reference sequence). V gave up 4 bases and J gave up 1 base, with 14 bases separating them. This CDR3 contains 15 residues.

This chain uses TRBV5-1 with TRBJ2-7; D remains unclear. V lost 4 bases and J lost 6, with 14 bases in between. There are 13 residues in the CDR3. Per germline, CDR1 SGHRS and CDR2 YFSETQ. In DNA form, the CDR3 reads TGCGCCAGCAGCCCCGGCCGGCGTGCCGAGCAGTACTTC. Translating it yields CASSPGRRAEQYF.

The chain has TRBV30 and TRBJ1-2; 10 positions match TRBD1. J lost 3 bases, V lost 7 bases, and 5 bases had no gene match. This CDR3 contains 13 residues. CDR1 and CDR2 (germline): GTSNPN, SVGIG (reference sequence). As DNA, the CDR3 is TGTGCCTCCTTGACAGGGGGCTACTATGGCTACACCTTC. It codes for CASLTGGYYGYTF.

V gene TRBV27 combines with J gene TRBJ1-2; TRBD1 agrees at 8 bases. With V trimmed by 5 bases and J by 10 bases, 9 bases remained unmatched. The length of the CDR3 is 13 residues. CDR1 and CDR2 (germline): MNHEY, SMNVEV (reference sequence). CDR3 protein: CASSPSQGAVYTF. CDR3 coding DNA: TGTGCCAGCAGTCCCTCGCAGGGGGCCGTCTACACCTTC.

The J gene is TRBJ2-3, the V gene TRBV29-1; TRBD2 matches 10 bases. Trimming removed 5 bases from V and 2 bases from J; junction bases left unmatched: 7. Germline CDR1 and CDR2: SQVTM and ANQGSEA. This CDR3 contains 15 residues. The CDR3 loop reads CSVLTSGTSTDTQYF. CDR3 in DNA: TGCAGCGTTCTCACTAGCGGGACCTCCACAGATACGCAGTATTTT.